The 13 T cell receptor beta chains presented below share a single source sample, sequenced in a study of blood T cell repertoires in COVID-19. Some clones are missing from TCRdb's copy, which holds only in-frame ones; the method was immunoSEQ multiplex PCR. The sample lists 150,000 or so clones; around 89% were seen once. The sequenced sample was peripheral blood. The source is a man in his late teens or twenties with COVID-19, enrolled during active disease.

The rearrangement links TRBV15 to TRBJ2-2, with a tentative D call TRBD1 (5 bases). CDR1 and CDR2 (germline): LNHNV, YYDKDF (reference sequence). With 4 bases removed from V and 5 bases from J, the gap between germline ends came to 14 bases. There are 15 residues in the CDR3. Written as DNA, the CDR3 is TGTGCCACCAGCAAAGACAGAGGAAGGACCGGGGAGCTGTTTTTT. It is translated as CATSKDRGRTGELFF.

This chain links TRBV6-5 with TRBJ2-7; D is uncertain. The CDR3 length is 16 residues. V was pared by 0 bases and J by 4 bases, with 16 bases between. The V gene's germline CDR1 is MNHEY and CDR2 SVGAGI. The CDR3 here is CASSYSRPLHGYEQYF. CDR3 bases: TGTGCCAGCAGTTACTCGAGGCCTTTACACGGGTACGAGCAGTACTTC.

The chain couples TRBV6-1 to TRBJ1-2; a possible D gene is TRBD1 (5 bases). The CDR3 is 14 amino acids. Germline-derived CDR1 and CDR2 are MNHNS and SASEGT. V lost 3 bases, J lost 1 base, and 9 bases lay in between. The DNA of the CDR3 is TGTGCCAGCAGTGACAGGGTGGGTAACTATGGCTACACCTTC. This sequence encodes CASSDRVGNYGYTF.

The gene calls are TRBV28 and TRBJ2-6; D may be TRBD2 (6 bases). The germline V gene encodes CDR1 MDHEN and CDR2 SYDVKM. V lost 3 bases, J lost 3 bases, and 21 bases lay in between. The CDR3 is 19 residues long. CDR3 DNA: TGTGCCAGCAGTTTCCCCTGGGAGGCCCGTGTGAGTGGGGCCAACGTCCTGACTTTC. Encoded protein: CASSFPWEARVSGANVLTF.

This chain joins TRBV9 and TRBJ2-2; TRBD2 agrees at 11 bases. V gave up 0 bases and J gave up 6 bases; unmatched junction bases: 7. Germline V CDR1 and CDR2: SGDLS, YYNGEE. The CDR3 consists of 17 residues. CDR3 sequence reads: CASSVAITSGSAGELFF. As DNA, the CDR3 is TGTGCCAGCAGCGTAGCTATTACTAGCGGGAGCGCCGGGGAGCTGTTTTTT.

The chain couples TRBV6-5 to TRBJ2-1; 7 bases align to TRBD2. This CDR3 region has 14 residues. The germline V gene has CDR1 MNHEY and CDR2 SVGAGI. V was clipped by 2 bases and J by 2 bases; unmatched bases: 0. The CDR3 DNA is TGTGCCAGCAGTTACGGGACTACCTACAATGAGCAGTTCTTC. Protein: CASSYGTTYNEQFF.

This clone was observed a single time. This chain links TRBV9 with TRBJ1-4; D perhaps matches TRBD1 (5 bases). Germline-derived CDR1 and CDR2 are SGDLS and YYNGEE. This CDR3 spans 15 amino acids. Trimming pared 4 bases from V and 0 bases from J, leaving 10 bases between. The CDR3 spells CASSPRGATNEKLFF. CDR3 nucleotide sequence: TGTGCCAGCAGCCCCCGGGGGGCAACTAATGAAAAACTGTTTTTT.

The CDR3 sequence: CASSTTGGAGQPQHF. In nucleotides, the CDR3 is TGTGCCAGTAGTACCACAGGGGGCGCGGGTCAGCCCCAGCATTTT. The rearrangement links TRBV19 to TRBJ1-5; 9 bases map to TRBD1. V was pared by 4 bases and J by 6 bases, with 7 bases of the junction left unmatched. CDR1 LNHDA and CDR2 SQIVND come from the germline V gene (reference sequence). This CDR3 region has 15 residues.

The V gene is TRBV29-1, the J gene TRBJ1-2; D unresolved. The germline V gene encodes CDR1 SQVTM and CDR2 ANQGSEA. The length of the CDR3 is 14 residues. The germline V and J ends were trimmed by 1 base and 2 bases, with 11 bases remaining between them. CDR3 sequence: CSVEVLGTNYGYTF. The CDR3 nucleotides read TGCAGCGTTGAAGTCCTAGGAACAAACTATGGCTACACCTTC.

The V call is TRBV14, the J call TRBJ2-7; 10 bases agree with TRBD1. The CDR3 loop spans 16 amino acids. V lost 2 bases to trimming and J lost 0 bases; unmatched junction nucleotides: 4. Germline CDR1 is SGHDN and CDR2 is FVKESK. The CDR3 region has the DNA TGTGCCAGCAGCCAACTCGGGACAGGGGTCTCCTACGAGCAGTACTTC. Protein product: CASSQLGTGVSYEQYF.

The rearrangement links TRBV5-4 to TRBJ1-5; 8 bases agree with TRBD1. The V segment lost 3 bases and the J segment 7 bases; nucleotides outside the gene matches: 3. The CDR3 extends over 13 amino acids. Germline lookup yields CDR1 SGHNT and CDR2 YYREEE (reference sequence). CDR3 sequence reads: CASSSDRVQPQHF. In DNA, the CDR3 is TGTGCCAGCAGCTCGGACAGGGTGCAGCCCCAGCATTTT.

V usage is TRBV15 and J usage is TRBJ2-2; TRBD1 is a possible D gene (5 bases). The germline V and J ends were trimmed by 1 base and 3 bases, with 9 bases remaining between them. Germline V gene data show CDR1 as LNHNV and CDR2 as YYDKDF (reference sequence). The CDR3 is made up of 15 amino acids. In nucleotides, the CDR3 is TGTGCCACCAGCAGAGCAGGGTGGGACACCGGGGAGCTGTTTTTT. Translating it yields CATSRAGWDTGELFF.

The count of this clone is one. This chain links TRBV14 with TRBJ2-7; the match to TRBD2 covers 7 bases. The trim removed 3 bases at V and 6 bases at J, leaving 8 bases unmatched. The germline gives CDR1 SGHDN, CDR2 FVKESK. The CDR3 extends over 14 amino acids. CDR3 nucleotides: TGTGCCAGCAGCCAGGGTGCGGGAGTAAGCGAGCAGTACTTC. This encodes CASSQGAGVSEQYF.